This T cell receptor (beta chain) was identified during a study of T cell responses to AZD1222 COVID-19 vaccine. Study observations and caveats: None of the repertoires were sampled until the peak T cell response had passed. Compared with day 0, the breadth and depth of the Spike-specific TCR repertoire rose significantly after two doses of AZD1222.

Profiling relied on immunoSEQ multiplex PCR, and the TCRdb table lists in-frame clones only, not all of them. The top ten hold roughly an eighth of the sample, which has 130,000 or so clones, about 82% seen once. Comments on this clone: Its antigen is unknown.

Germline V CDR1 and CDR2: MNHNS, SASEGT. The CDR3 is 15 amino acids. Between the trimmed V and J ends, which lost 1 base and 0 bases, there was a span of 7 bases. This material consisted of peripheral blood, taken on day 0 of AZD1222 vaccination. The sequence came from an adult in good health. The chain links TRBV6-1 to TRBJ1-5; D is ambiguous. DNA for the CDR3: TGTGCCAGCAGTGAAGGTTGGATTAGCAATCAGCCCCAGCATTTT. Translation: CASSEGWISNQPQHF.